These T cell receptor beta chains were read from a single sample in a study of control samples from healthy donors and cancer patients. TCRdb's table, derived via immunoSEQ multiplex PCR, lists solely in-frame clones and lacks some. The sample yields 170,000 or so clones, approximately 95% seen once. The sample taken for sequencing was blood. All receptors derive from a man aged 18 to 29 in good health. Both conserved end residues are part of each CDR3. D genes are given only for firm matches. Expanded clones get a size class; other rows say once, few or many, or leave the size out.

>TRBJ2-7|-|TRBD2|TRBV30
CAWTSGGSSYEQYF
TGTGCCTGGACGAGCGGGGGCAGCTCCTACGAGCAGTACTTC
>TRBJ1-2|-|-|TRBV2
CASSREVGTYGYTF
TGTGCCAGCAGCAGGGAAGTAGGAACCTATGGCTACACCTTC
>TRBJ2-3|-|-|TRBV2
CASKTQRADTQYF
TGTGCCAGCAAGACGCAACGGGCAGATACGCAGTATTTT
>TRBJ2-3|once|TRBD2|TRBV11-2
CASSLDRLLSGDSTDTQYF
TGTGCCAGCAGCTTAGATCGTTTACTGAGCGGGGATAGCACAGATACGCAGTATTTT
>TRBJ2-2|-|-|TRBV2
CASSEATGELFF
TGTGCCAGCAGTGAAGCGACCGGGGAGCTGTTTTTT
>TRBJ1-1|once|TRBD1|TRBV6-5
CASRDRVNTEAFF
TGTGCCAGCAGGGACAGGGTAAACACTGAAGCTTTCTTT
>TRBJ1-3|-|-|TRBV3-1/TRBV3-2
CASSQRSGNTIYF
TGTGCCAGCAGCCAGCGTTCGGGAAACACCATATATTTT
>TRBJ2-3|-|-|TRBV2
CASGVTDTQYF
TGTGCCAGCGGGGTCACAGATACGCAGTATTTT
>TRBJ2-3|-|-|TRBV25-1
CASSEGRGADTQYF
TGTGCCAGCAGTGAAGGCCGAGGGGCAGATACGCAGTATTTT
>TRBJ2-3|-|TRBD2|TRBV19
CASRTSAGGGHTQYF
TGTGCCAGTCGTACCTCAGCGGGGGGAGGTCATACGCAGTATTTT
>TRBJ1-5|-|TRBD1|TRBV19
CASGQGENQPQHF
TGTGCCAGTGGACAGGGTGAAAATCAGCCCCAGCATTTT
>TRBJ2-1|-|TRBD2|TRBV3-1/TRBV3-2
CASSRLAGYNEQFF
TGTGCCAGCAGCCGTCTAGCGGGGTACAATGAGCAGTTCTTC
>TRBJ2-5|-|-|TRBV7-2
CASSPQGETQYF
TGTGCCAGCAGCCCGCAAGGAGAGACCCAGTACTTC
>TRBJ2-5|once|-|TRBV10-1
CASSESMGNQETQYF
TGCGCCAGCAGTGAGTCGATGGGGAACCAAGAGACCCAGTACTTC
>TRBJ2-7|-|TRBD1|TRBV24-1
CATSDSGQGPIEQYF
TGTGCCACCAGTGATTCGGGACAGGGACCCATCGAGCAGTACTTC
>TRBJ2-5|-|-|TRBV18
CASSPTKGLSQETQYF
TGTGCCAGCTCACCAACGAAGGGGTTATCACAAGAGACCCAGTACTTC
>TRBJ2-7|-|-|TRBV20-1
CSASIQEYEQYF
TGCAGTGCTAGTATACAGGAGTACGAGCAGTACTTC
>TRBJ1-2|once|TRBD1|TRBV3-1/TRBV3-2
CASSQETGDYGYTF
TGTGCCAGCAGCCAAGAAACAGGGGACTATGGCTACACCTTC
>TRBJ2-2|-|-|TRBV13
CASSLTGNTGELFF
TGTGCCAGCAGCCTTACAGGAAACACCGGGGAGCTGTTTTTT
>TRBJ1-3|-|TRBD1|TRBV28
CASSSGQGFGNTIYF
TGTGCCAGCAGTTCGGGACAGGGCTTTGGAAACACCATATATTTT
>TRBJ1-6|-|-|TRBV9
CASSGGSSYNSPLHF
TGTGCCAGCAGTGGAGGGAGCTCCTATAATTCACCCCTCCACTTT
>TRBJ1-3|-|-|TRBV9
CASSVAGTTGGPGNTIYF
TGTGCCAGCAGCGTAGCGGGCACGACCGGTGGACCTGGAAACACCATATATTTT
>TRBJ2-1|-|TRBD1|TRBV19
CASTQTGALNEQFF
TGTGCCAGTACCCAGACAGGGGCTTTAAATGAGCAGTTCTTC
>TRBJ2-7|-|-|TRBV20-1
CSARGIEQYF
TGCAGTGCTCGAGGGATCGAGCAGTACTTC
>TRBJ1-2|-|-|TRBV25-1
CASETATNYGYTF
TGTGCCAGCGAGACAGCTACTAACTATGGCTACACCTTC
>TRBJ1-5|-|TRBD1|TRBV7-9
CATTGMGNQPQHF
TGTGCCACGACAGGGATGGGAAATCAGCCCCAGCATTTT
>TRBJ2-5|-|-|TRBV5-1
CASSTRQGGTQETQYF
TGCGCCAGCAGCACAAGACAGGGAGGTACTCAAGAGACCCAGTACTTC
>TRBJ2-4|-|-|TRBV6-5
CASSYSKGFGQNIQYF
TGTGCCAGCAGTTACTCGAAAGGTTTCGGCCAAAACATTCAGTACTTC
>TRBJ2-1|-|-|TRBV12-3/TRBV12-4
CASSLAGSDEQFF
TGTGCCAGCAGCCTCGCAGGGAGCGATGAGCAGTTCTTC
>TRBJ1-6|-|TRBD1|TRBV13
CASSDTGASNNSPLHF
TGTGCCAGCAGCGACACAGGGGCGTCTAATAATTCACCCCTCCACTTT
>TRBJ2-7|-|TRBD2|TRBV9
CASSLIRASGYEQYF
TGTGCCAGCAGCCTCATCAGGGCTAGCGGCTACGAGCAGTACTTC
>TRBJ1-1|once|-|TRBV9
CASSVASEGIPTEAFF
TGTGCCAGCAGCGTAGCTTCAGAGGGCATCCCCACTGAAGCTTTCTTT
>TRBJ1-6|-|-|TRBV21-1
CASSKVGGRYSPLHF
TGTGCCAGCAGCAAGGTCGGGGGCCGATATTCACCCCTCCACTTT
>TRBJ1-2|-|-|TRBV4-1
CASSRSGEVYGYTF
TGCGCCAGCAGCCGATCCGGGGAAGTCTATGGCTACACCTTC
>TRBJ2-5|-|-|TRBV18
CASSPAGQETQYF
TGTGCCAGCTCACCGGCGGGCCAAGAGACCCAGTACTTC
>TRBJ1-2|-|-|TRBV24-1
CATLRARRIYGYTF
TGTGCCACCCTCCGGGCCCGAAGGATCTATGGCTACACCTTC
>TRBJ1-6|-|TRBD1|TRBV6-5
CASRRQGEYSPLHF
TGTGCCAGCAGGAGACAGGGGGAATATTCACCCCTCCACTTT